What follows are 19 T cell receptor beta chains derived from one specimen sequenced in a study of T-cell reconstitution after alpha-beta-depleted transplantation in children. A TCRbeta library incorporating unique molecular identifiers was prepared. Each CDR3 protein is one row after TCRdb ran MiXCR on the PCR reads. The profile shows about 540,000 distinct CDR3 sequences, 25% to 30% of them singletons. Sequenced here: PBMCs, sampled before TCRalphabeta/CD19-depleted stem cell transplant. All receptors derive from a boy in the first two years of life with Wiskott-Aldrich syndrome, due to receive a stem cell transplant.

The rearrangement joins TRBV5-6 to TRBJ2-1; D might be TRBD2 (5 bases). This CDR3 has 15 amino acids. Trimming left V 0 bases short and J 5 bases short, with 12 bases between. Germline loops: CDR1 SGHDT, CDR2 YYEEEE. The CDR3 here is CASSLGLARDNEQFF. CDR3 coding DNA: TGTGCCAGCAGCTTGGGACTGGCGAGGGACAATGAGCAGTTCTTC.

The chain's CDR3 is CASSLMTDQETQYF. The CDR3 nucleotides read TGCGCCAGCAGCTTGATGACAGATCAAGAGACCCAGTACTTC. The chain recombines TRBV5-1 with TRBJ2-5; a weak D match, TRBD1 (5 bases). V was cut by 1 base and J by 2 bases, with 9 bases left in between. The CDR3 spans 14 residues. CDR1 SGHRS and CDR2 YFSETQ come from the germline V gene.

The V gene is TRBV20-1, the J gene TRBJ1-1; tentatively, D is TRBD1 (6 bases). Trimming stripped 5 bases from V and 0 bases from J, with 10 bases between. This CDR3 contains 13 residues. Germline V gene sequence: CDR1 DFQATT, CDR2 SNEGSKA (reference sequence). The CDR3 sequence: CSALRDMNTEAFF. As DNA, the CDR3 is TGCAGTGCTCTCAGGGACATGAACACTGAAGCTTTCTTT.

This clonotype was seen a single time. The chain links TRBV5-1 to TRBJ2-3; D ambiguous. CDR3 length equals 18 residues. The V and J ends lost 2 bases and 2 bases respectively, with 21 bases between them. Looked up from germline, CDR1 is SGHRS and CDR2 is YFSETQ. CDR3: CASSLRGPLDRLTDTQYF. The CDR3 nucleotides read TGCGCCAGCAGCTTACGTGGACCCCTGGACCGGCTCACAGATACGCAGTATTTT.

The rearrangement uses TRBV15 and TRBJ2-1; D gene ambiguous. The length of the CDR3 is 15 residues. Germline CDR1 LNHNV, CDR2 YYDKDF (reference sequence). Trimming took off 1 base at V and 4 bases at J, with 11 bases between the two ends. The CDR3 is CATSRVSEEYNEQFF. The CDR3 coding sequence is TGTGCCACCAGCAGAGTCAGCGAGGAATACAATGAGCAGTTCTTC.

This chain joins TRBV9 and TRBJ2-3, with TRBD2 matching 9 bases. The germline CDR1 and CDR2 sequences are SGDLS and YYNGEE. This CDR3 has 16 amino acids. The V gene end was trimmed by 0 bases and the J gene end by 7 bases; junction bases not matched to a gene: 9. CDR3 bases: TGTGCCAGCAGCGTAGGGCCGCGGGAGGGCCTGAATACGCAGTATTTT. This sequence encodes CASSVGPREGLNTQYF.

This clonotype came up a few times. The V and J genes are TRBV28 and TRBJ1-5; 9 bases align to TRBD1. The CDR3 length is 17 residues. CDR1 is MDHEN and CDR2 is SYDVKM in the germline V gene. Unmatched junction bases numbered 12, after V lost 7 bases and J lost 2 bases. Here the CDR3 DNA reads TGTGCCAGCAACTACTACAGGGGGCGCGGAGGCAATCAGCCCCAGCATTTT. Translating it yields CASNYYRGRGGNQPQHF. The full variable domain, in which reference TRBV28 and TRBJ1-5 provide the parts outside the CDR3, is DVKVTQSSRYLVKRTGEKVFLECVQDMDHENMFWYRQDPGLGLRLIYFSYDVKMKEKGDIPEGYSVSREKKERFSLILESASTNQTSMYLCASNYYRGRGGNQPQHFGDGTRLSIL.

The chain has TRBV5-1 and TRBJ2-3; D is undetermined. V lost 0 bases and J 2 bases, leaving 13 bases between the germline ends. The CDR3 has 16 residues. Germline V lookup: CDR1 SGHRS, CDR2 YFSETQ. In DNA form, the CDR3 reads TGCGCCAGCAGCTTGGATCCCCCAGGAGACACAGATACGCAGTATTTT. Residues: CASSLDPPGDTDTQYF.

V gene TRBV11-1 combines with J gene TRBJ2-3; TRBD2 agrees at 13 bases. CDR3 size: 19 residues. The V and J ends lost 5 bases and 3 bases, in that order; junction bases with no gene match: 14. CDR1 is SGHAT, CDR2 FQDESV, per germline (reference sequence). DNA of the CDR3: TGTGCCAGCAGCCCCACAGGGGATATGACTAGCGGGAGGACAGATACGCAGTATTTT. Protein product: CASSPTGDMTSGRTDTQYF.

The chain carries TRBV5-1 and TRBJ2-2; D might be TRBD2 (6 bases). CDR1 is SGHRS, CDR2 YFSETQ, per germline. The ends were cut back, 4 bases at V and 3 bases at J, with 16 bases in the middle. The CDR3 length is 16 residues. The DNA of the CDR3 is TGCGCCAGCAGCAGGAGGGTTGGGGTCGACACCGGGGAGCTGTTTTTT. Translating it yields CASSRRVGVDTGELFF.

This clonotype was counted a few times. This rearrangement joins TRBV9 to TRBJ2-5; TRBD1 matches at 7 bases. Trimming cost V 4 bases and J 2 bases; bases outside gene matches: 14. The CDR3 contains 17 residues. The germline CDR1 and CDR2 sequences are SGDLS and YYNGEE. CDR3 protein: CASSLGTVPFGQETQYF. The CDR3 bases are TGTGCCAGCAGCCTCGGGACAGTTCCATTCGGGCAAGAGACCCAGTACTTC.

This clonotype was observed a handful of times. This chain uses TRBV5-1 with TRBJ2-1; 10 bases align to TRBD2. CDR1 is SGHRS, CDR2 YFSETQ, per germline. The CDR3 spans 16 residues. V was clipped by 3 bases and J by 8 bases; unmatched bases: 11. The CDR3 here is CASSWKGSGRSDEQFF. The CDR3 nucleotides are TGCGCCAGCAGCTGGAAGGGTAGCGGGAGGAGCGATGAGCAGTTCTTC. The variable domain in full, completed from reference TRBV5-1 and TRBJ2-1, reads KAGVTQTPRYLIKTRGQQVTLSCSPISGHRSVSWYQQTPGQGLQFLFEYFSETQRNKGNFPGRFSGRQFSNSRSEMNVSTLELGDSALYLCASSWKGSGRSDEQFFGPGTRLTVL.

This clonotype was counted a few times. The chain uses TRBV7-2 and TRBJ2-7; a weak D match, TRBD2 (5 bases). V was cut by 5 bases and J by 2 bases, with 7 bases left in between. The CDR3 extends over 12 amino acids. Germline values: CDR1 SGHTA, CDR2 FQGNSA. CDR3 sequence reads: CASSRTPYEQYF. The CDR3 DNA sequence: TGTGCCAGCAGCCGGACTCCCTACGAGCAGTACTTC.

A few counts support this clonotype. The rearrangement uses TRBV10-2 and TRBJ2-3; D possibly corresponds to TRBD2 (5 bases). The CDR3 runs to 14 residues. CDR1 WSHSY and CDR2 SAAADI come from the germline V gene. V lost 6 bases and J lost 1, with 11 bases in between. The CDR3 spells CASSTERRTDTQYF. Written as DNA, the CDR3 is TGCGCCAGCAGCACTGAGCGGCGCACAGATACGCAGTATTTT.

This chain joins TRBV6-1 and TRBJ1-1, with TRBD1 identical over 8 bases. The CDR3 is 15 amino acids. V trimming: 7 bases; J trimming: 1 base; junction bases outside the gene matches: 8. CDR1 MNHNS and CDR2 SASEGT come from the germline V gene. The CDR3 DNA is TGTGCCAGCAAACGACAGGGGAAAGGGAACACTGAAGCTTTCTTT. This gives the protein CASKRQGKGNTEAFF.

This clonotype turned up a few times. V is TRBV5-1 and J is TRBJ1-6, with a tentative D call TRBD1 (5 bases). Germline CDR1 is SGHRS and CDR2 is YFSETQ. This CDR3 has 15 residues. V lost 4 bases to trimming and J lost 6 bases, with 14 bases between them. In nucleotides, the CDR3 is TGCGCCAGCAGCGTGGCGGGACCGCCTAATTCACCCCTCCACTTT. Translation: CASSVAGPPNSPLHF.

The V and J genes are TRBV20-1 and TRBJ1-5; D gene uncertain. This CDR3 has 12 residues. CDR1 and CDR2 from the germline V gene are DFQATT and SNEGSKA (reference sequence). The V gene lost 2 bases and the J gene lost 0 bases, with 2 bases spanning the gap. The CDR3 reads CSARHSNQPQHF. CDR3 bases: TGCAGTGCTAGACATAGCAATCAGCCCCAGCATTTT.

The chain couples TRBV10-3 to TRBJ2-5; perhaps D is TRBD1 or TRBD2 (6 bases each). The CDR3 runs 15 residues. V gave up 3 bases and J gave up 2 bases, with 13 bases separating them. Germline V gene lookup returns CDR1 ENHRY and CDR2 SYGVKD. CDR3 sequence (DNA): TGTGCCATCAGTGACGGAGGGGGACATCAAGAGACCCAGTACTTC. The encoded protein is CAISDGGGHQETQYF.

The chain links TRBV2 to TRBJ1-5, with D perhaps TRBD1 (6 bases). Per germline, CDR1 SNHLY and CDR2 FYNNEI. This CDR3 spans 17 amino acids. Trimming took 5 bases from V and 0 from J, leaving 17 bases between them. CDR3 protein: CASSPPMTGYSNQPQHF. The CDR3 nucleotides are TGTGCCAGCAGTCCTCCGATGACAGGTTATAGCAATCAGCCCCAGCATTTT.